The subject of this entry is one T cell receptor beta chain. The antigen remains undetermined. This entry is derived from a study of T cells in Graves' hyperthyroidism and ophthalmopathy. Study conclusions and caveats: Among clonotypes expanded in thyroid above 0.001, most were also found in blood.

Amplified TCR beta CDR3 regions came from RNA transcripts. The TCR CDR3 first-round RT-PCR relied on the HTBI primer set. One entry per CDR3 protein, called by TCRdb with MiXCR from the multiplex PCR reads. Of 500,000 to 650,000 distinct CDR3 sequences detected, 13% to 15% appear once; the ten largest clones hold around 14%. For Graves' hyperthyroidism to be stable, ophthalmopathy could not progress within 18 months. In making diagnoses, clinical symptoms, serum thyroxine and TRAb, thyroid ultrasound and orbital computed tomography were all used. The sample consisted of blood. The TCR originated in a woman between 40 and 50 years old with Graves' hyperthyroidism.

For the CDR3, the DNA is TGCAGTGCTAGACGGACTAGCGGGAGATCCTACAATGAGCAGTTCTTC. Amino acids: CSARRTSGRSYNEQFF. This chain connects TRBV20-1 to TRBJ2-1, with 13 bases identical to TRBD2. CDR3 length: 16 amino acids. J gave up 1 base and V 2 bases, and 2 bases lay outside the gene matches. CDR1 and CDR2 from the germline V gene are DFQATT and SNEGSKA (reference sequence).